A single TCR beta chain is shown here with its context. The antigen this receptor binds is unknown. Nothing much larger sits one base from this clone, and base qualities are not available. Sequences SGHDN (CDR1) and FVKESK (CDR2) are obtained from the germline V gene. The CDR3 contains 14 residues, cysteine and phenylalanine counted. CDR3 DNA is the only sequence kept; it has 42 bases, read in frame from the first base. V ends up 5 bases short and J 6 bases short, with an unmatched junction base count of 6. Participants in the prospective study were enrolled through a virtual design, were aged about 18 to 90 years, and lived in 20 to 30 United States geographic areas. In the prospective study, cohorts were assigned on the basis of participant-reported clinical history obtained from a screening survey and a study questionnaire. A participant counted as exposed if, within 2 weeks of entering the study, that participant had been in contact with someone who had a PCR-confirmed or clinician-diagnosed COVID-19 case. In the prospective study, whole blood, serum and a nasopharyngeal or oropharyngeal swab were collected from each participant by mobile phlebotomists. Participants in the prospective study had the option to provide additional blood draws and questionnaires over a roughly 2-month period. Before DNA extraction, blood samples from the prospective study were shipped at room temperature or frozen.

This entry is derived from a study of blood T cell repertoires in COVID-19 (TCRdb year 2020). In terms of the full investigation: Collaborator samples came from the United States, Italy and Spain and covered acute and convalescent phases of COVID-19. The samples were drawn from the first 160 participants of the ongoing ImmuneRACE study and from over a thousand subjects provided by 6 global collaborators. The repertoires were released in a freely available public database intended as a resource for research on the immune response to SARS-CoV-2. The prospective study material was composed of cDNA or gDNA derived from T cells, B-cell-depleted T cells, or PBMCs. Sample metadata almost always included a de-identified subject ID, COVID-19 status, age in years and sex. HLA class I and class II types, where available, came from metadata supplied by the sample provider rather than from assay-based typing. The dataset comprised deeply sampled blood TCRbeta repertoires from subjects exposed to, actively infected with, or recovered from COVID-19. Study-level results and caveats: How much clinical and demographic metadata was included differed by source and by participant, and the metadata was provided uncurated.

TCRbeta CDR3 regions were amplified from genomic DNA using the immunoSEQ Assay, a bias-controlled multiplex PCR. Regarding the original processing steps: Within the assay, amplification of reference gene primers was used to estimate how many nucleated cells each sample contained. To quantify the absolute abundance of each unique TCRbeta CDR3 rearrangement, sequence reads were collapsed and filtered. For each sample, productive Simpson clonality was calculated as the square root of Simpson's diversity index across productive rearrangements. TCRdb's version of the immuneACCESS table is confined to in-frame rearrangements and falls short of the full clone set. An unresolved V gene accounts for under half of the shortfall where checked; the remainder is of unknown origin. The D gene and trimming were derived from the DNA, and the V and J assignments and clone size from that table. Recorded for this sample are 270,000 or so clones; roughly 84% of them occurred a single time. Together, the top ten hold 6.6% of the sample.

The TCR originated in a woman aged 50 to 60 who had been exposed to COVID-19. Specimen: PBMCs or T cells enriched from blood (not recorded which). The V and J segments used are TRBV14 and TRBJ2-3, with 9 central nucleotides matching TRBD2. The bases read TGTGCCAGCAGCACACTAGCGGGTGGGGATACGCAGTATTTT. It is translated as CASSTLAGGDTQYF.